This T cell receptor (beta chain) was sequenced during a study of cytomegalovirus exposure and HLA in healthy donors. The CDR3 spans 14 residues. From germline, CDR1 is MNHEY and CDR2 SVGAGI. V lost 2 bases and J lost 4, with 11 bases in between. General study findings and limits: In a later analysis, a missense DCLRE1C variant was linked to TCR beta V- and J-gene trimming. Certain indistinguishable V segments, among them TRBV6-2 and TRBV6-3, were excluded.

13 Jbeta primers and 60 Vbeta primers were used for the PCR. The method was immunoSEQ multiplex PCR; TCRdb's version includes in-frame clones alone and lacks a portion of them. The sample lists about 120,000 clones, around 76% occurring once. Worth noting for this clone: Its cognate antigen is unknown.

The specimen sequenced was PBMCs. The TCR was taken from a middle-aged woman in good health and CMV-seropositive. This chain uses TRBV6-5 with TRBJ1-1; D call uncertain. Written as DNA, the CDR3 is TGTGCCAGCAGTTACGGTGGGAGAGGCACTGAAGCTTTCTTT. Residues: CASSYGGRGTEAFF.